This T cell receptor beta chain was identified during a study of naive and memory T cell subsets (TCRdb year 2017). Some background on the complete study: An open-source, UMI-based TCR alpha and beta sequencing pipeline was applied to sorted naive and memory peripheral blood T cell subsets. The functional CMV T cell responses agreed completely with IgG serology results. RNA was DNase-treated and reverse transcribed with TCR constant-region primers, mostly using SuperScript III.

Libraries were prepared through UMI-ligation and nested PCR. An equimolar mix of two oligonucleotides covering both TRBC1 and TRBC2 was used as the beta constant-region primer. The ligated cDNA went through four rounds of PCR with nested alpha and beta constant-region primers together with the SP2 primer. A single-stranded oligonucleotide carrying the SP2 primer and a 12-nucleotide UMI was ligated to the 3' end of the cDNA by T4 RNA ligase 1. The ligation reaction was kept at 16 degrees C for about 19-25 hours. PCR2 was usually performed as a SYBR Green qPCR and halted at a preset threshold so that over-amplification would not occur. Apart from the first purification, every purification step used Agencourt AMPure XP magnetic beads. Library quantification was done by Qubit, followed by a TapeStation check on which the main peak was expected at around 650 bp. Sequencing of the pooled libraries was done on an Illumina MiSeq using v2 2x251 paired-end kits, which typically yielded roughly 0.95-2.2 million reads per sample. Each sample's library went into the pool at 4 nM, and about 4.5-7.5% PhiX was added to help with cluster recognition. The published analysis was carried out like this. FASTQ reads processed by Demultiplexor were assigned V and J genes by Decombinator through tag matching that tolerated a single base-pair mismatch. By using UMIs, Collapsinator corrected both sequencing errors and the frequency errors caused by PCR heterogeneity. CDR3Translator translated TCRs and extracted CDR3s from the conserved cysteine to the FGXG phenylalanine, flagging non-productive sequences. Gini, Shannon entropy and inverse Simpson indices were computed after subsampling the repertoires to the same number of UMI-defined TCRs. Within the linear range, a power law was fitted to clonotype abundance distributions using maximum likelihood. Similar UMI counts, unique TCR numbers and clonal distributions were obtained with the pipeline and with MIGEC on one naive CD8 sample. One analysis removed from the naive repertoire any naive TCRs that were also present in any memory subset from the same donor. Repertoires were searched for 7,000 to 7,500 CMV-associated CDR3 sequences compiled from VDJdb and a published dataset. The public reads were run again by TCRdb, first through fastp at Q25 and then through MiXCR, and only productive beta chains were kept. Entries are consolidated by CDR3 protein sequence, retaining the most common genes and DNA. What appears here as the V and J calls and clone size reflects TCRdb's work, not the paper's. For this sample there are 85,000 or so distinct CDR3 sequences; 9% appear just once. 1.2% of the sample rests with the top ten.

From the second PCR step on, the TCR alpha and beta chain libraries were amplified in separate reactions. Donor CMV status was determined by IFNgamma production from CD4+ T cells after overnight stimulation of fresh PBMCs with CMV viral lysate. CD4 T cells were positively selected with Miltenyi beads, followed by positive selection of CD8 T cells from the CD4-negative fraction. After staining for CD3, CD4, CD8, CD45RA, CD27 and a live/dead dye, cells were sorted on a BD Aria II into four subsets based on CD45RA and CD27. Blood was obtained from three healthy volunteers, and the blood from each volunteer was fractionated into CD4 and CD8 T cells and subsequently into four differentiation subsets. About 110 ml of peripheral blood was taken from each donor, and PBMC were separated by density-gradient centrifugation on Ficoll-Paque PLUS. The sorted cells were lysed in RLT buffer, after which RNA was extracted using a Qiagen RNeasy kit and kept at -80 degrees C.

Trimming accounts for 4 bases at V and 0 bases at J, while the number of junction bases matched to no gene is 4. There are 17 amino acids in the CDR3, from cysteine to phenylalanine inclusive. Only the CDR3 portion is preserved as DNA: 51 bases, with reading frame beginning at the first base. From a lookup of the germline V gene, CDR1 and CDR2 are KGHSH and LQKENI. Study-wide conclusions, independent of this receptor: The repertoire findings for the naive and memory subsets could not be validated against a ground truth, as none was available. After error correction, over 90% of naive TCR sequences appeared only once, giving much steeper abundance distributions than memory subsets. The abundance of TCRs followed a power law with an exponent that differed between naive and memory subsets yet stayed consistent across the three individuals. Single alpha or beta chain sequences, rather than paired alpha/beta receptors, were used to define clonotypes. A few larger clonotypes were present in naive repertoires, especially CD8 naive repertoires, and these clonotypes were possibly memory cells re-expressing CD45RA. RNA-based TCR counts may be affected by expression changes linked to T cell activation and differentiation. Gini index rose and Shannon and inverse Simpson diversity fell from naive through CM, EM and EMRA in both CD4 and CD8 cells.

This clonotype came up a few times. The target of this receptor is not known. No base quality values were provided; no much bigger clone lies one nucleotide off. Sequencing input: naive CD8+ T cells from blood. The cell subset or site label, as the study defines it: naive T cells, CD45RA high CD27+. The chain links TRBV18 with TRBJ2-6; 9 bases in between match TRBD1. The sequence came from a human donor in good health. The bases read TGTGCCAGCTCACGACAGGGGGATCTCTCTGGGGCCAACGTCCTGACTTTC. Its amino acids are CASSRQGDLSGANVLTF.